The 11 T cell receptor beta chains reported below all come from one sample, sequenced in a study of shared clonotypes between healthy human individuals (TCRdb year 2020). For the CD8 naive samples, CD45RO-negative cells were positively selected for CCR7, yielding a CD45RA+CCR7+ population from which TemRA cells were excluded. The library relied on the immunoSEQ multiplex PCR assay. Sourced from immuneACCESS, this table was stored by TCRdb with only in-frame sequences that have V and J called. A share of the clones is absent; for the studies checked, an unresolved V gene accounts for under half, and the remainder has no known explanation. The sample contains about 2.1 million clones, just over 90% of them found a single time. The ten largest clones take up about 1.7% of the sample. Sequenced sample: naive CD8+ T cells from PBMCs. The cell subset or site label, as the study defines it: CD45RA+CCR7+. The source of these receptors is a man younger than 35 in good health. Some clones in this sample may be carry-over from other donors' samples.

The chain couples TRBV10-3 to TRBJ2-7, with TRBD1 identical over 8 bases. V dropped 2 bases and J dropped 3; count of bases not matched to a gene: 6. Germline V gene data show CDR1 as ENHRY and CDR2 as SYGVKD. The CDR3 contains 15 residues. CDR3 region: CAISEQTGAYYEQYF. Written as DNA, the CDR3 is TGTGCCATCAGTGAGCAGACAGGGGCTTACTACGAGCAGTACTTC.

The V and J genes are TRBV7-3 and TRBJ2-3; 9 nucleotides agree with TRBD2. Unmatched junction bases numbered 8, after V lost 2 bases and J lost 8 bases. This CDR3 contains 15 residues. Germline-derived CDR1 and CDR2 are SGHTA and FQGTGA. The CDR3 is CASSLERGSGSTQYF. For the CDR3, the DNA is TGTGCCAGCAGCTTAGAGAGAGGTAGCGGGAGTACGCAGTATTTT.

The V call is TRBV10-3, the J call TRBJ1-5, with 8 bases identical to TRBD1. The CDR3 extends over 14 amino acids. Unmatched junction bases numbered 3, after V lost 2 bases and J lost 6 bases. Germline V gene lookup returns CDR1 ENHRY and CDR2 SYGVKD. The CDR3 DNA follows: TGTGCCATCAGTGAGGCAGGGGGCCTTCAGCCCCAGCATTTT. This encodes CAISEAGGLQPQHF.

Points on this clone: Other DNA sequences in the sample encode the same CDR3. DNA of the CDR3: TGTGCCAGCAGCCTCTCCGTCGAGCAGTACTTC. As protein: CASSLSVEQYF. V gene TRBV28 combines with J gene TRBJ2-7; D not resolved. The V and J ends lost 6 bases and 6 bases respectively, with 9 bases between them. The germline gives CDR1 MDHEN, CDR2 SYDVKM. CDR3 length equals 11 residues.

The chain uses TRBV7-9 and TRBJ1-2, with a possible D match to TRBD1 (5 bases). Germline V gives CDR1 SEHNR, CDR2 FQNEAQ (reference sequence). V lost 5 bases and J 8 bases, leaving 21 bases between the germline ends. This CDR3 has 15 amino acids. DNA of the CDR3: TGTGCCAGCAGCGGGGGACTGGTCCCTGTAGTGGGCTACACCTTC. Encoded protein: CASSGGLVPVVGYTF.

The chain is built from TRBV7-6 and TRBJ2-2; D is perhaps TRBD1 (5 bases). Germline CDR1 SGHVS, CDR2 FNYEAQ. The ends were cut back, 8 bases at V and 4 bases at J, with 11 bases in the middle. The length of the CDR3 is 13 residues. The CDR3 loop reads CASGADRTGELFF. The CDR3 DNA follows: TGTGCCAGCGGGGCCGACCGCACCGGGGAGCTGTTTTTT.

This clone has more than one count but fewer than ten. This chain joins TRBV6-1 and TRBJ1-5, with D uncertain. With 3 bases removed from V and 11 bases from J, the gap between germline ends came to 11 bases. The germline gives CDR1 MNHNS, CDR2 SASEGT. The CDR3 is 12 residues long. This CDR3 reads CASSDWPGAQHF. CDR3 coding DNA: TGTGCCAGCAGTGACTGGCCGGGTGCCCAGCATTTT.

The CDR3 loop is CASSLDQMEASLTFYEQYF. CDR3 in DNA: TGCGCCAGCAGCTTGGATCAGATGGAGGCTAGCCTAACCTTCTACGAGCAGTACTTC. The V and J genes are TRBV5-1 and TRBJ2-7, with D possibly matching TRBD2 (5 bases). CDR3 size: 19 residues. The germline CDR1 and CDR2 sequences are SGHRS and YFSETQ. V lost 0 bases and J lost 3, with 25 bases in between.

The chain uses TRBV13 and TRBJ1-4; D not resolved. The CDR3 has 15 amino acids. The V end lost 7 bases, the J end lost 0 bases, and 12 bases lay between the germline ends. Germline CDR1 is PRHDT and CDR2 is FYEKMQ (reference sequence). CDR3 in amino acids: CASTPGLATNEKLFF. The CDR3 DNA is TGTGCCAGCACTCCCGGCCTTGCAACTAATGAAAAACTGTTTTTT.

V usage is TRBV5-4 and J usage is TRBJ2-7; D ambiguous. Deletions cut 3 bases from V and 2 bases from J, with 12 bases between. This CDR3 is 14 amino acids long. Germline V CDR1 and CDR2: SGHNT, YYREEE (reference sequence). CDR3 nucleotide sequence: TGTGCCAGCAGCTGGCTGGGCGACCCCTACGAGCAGTACTTC. Encoded protein: CASSWLGDPYEQYF.

The rearrangement links TRBV27 to TRBJ1-6, with D hard to call. In germline, CDR1 is MNHEY, CDR2 SMNVEV (reference sequence). The CDR3 is 16 residues long. The V end lost 1 base, the J end lost 11 bases, and 18 bases lay between the germline ends. DNA of the CDR3: TGTGCCAGCAGTTTATTCTACGGCGCGGGCGGTACACCCCTCCACTTT. This translates into CASSLFYGAGGTPLHF.